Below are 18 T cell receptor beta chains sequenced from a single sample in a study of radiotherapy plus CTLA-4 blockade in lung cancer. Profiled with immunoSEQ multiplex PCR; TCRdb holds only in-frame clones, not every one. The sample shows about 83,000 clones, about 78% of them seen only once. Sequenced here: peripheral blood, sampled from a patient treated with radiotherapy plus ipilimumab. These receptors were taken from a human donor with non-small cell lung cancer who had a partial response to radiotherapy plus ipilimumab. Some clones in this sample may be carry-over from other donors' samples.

The DNA of the CDR3 is TGTGCCAGTAGTCCATCCCGCGGACAGATCTATGGCTACACCTTC. Protein sequence: CASSPSRGQIYGYTF. The rearrangement joins TRBV19 to TRBJ1-2, with D possibly TRBD1 on 6 matching bases. CDR3 length: 15 amino acids. V was shortened by 5 bases and J by 4 bases, with 17 bases between the two germline ends. Germline assignment: CDR1 LNHDA and CDR2 SQIVND (reference sequence).

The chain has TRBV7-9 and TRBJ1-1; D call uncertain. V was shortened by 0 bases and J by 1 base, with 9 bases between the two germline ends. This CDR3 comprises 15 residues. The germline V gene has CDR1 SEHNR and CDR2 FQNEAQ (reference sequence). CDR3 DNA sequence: TGTGCCAGCAGCTTAGCAGGGCGGGAGAACACTGAAGCTTTCTTT. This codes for CASSLAGRENTEAFF.

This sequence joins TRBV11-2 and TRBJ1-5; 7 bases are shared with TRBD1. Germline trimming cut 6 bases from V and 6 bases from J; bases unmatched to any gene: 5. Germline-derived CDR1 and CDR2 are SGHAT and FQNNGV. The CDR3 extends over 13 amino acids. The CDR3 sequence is CASSPTGSQPQHF. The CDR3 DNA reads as TGTGCCAGCAGTCCGACAGGGAGTCAGCCCCAGCATTTT.

The CDR3 DNA reads TGTGCCAGCAGCCGAAACAGGAATAACTATGGCTACACCTTC. Its protein is CASSRNRNNYGYTF. This sequence joins TRBV14 and TRBJ1-2; a weak D match, TRBD1 (5 bases). Trimming left V 4 bases short and J 1 base short, with 10 bases between. Germline V gene data show CDR1 as SGHDN and CDR2 as FVKESK. The CDR3 runs 14 residues.

This chain's CDR3 is CASSGGTSGYTGELFF. DNA of the CDR3: TGTGCCAGCAGCGGGGGGACTAGCGGATACACCGGGGAGCTGTTTTTT. J is TRBJ2-2 and V is TRBV2; 11 positions match TRBD2. The CDR3 extends over 16 amino acids. V was clipped by 6 bases and J by 3 bases; unmatched bases: 6. Germline lookup yields CDR1 SNHLY and CDR2 FYNNEI.

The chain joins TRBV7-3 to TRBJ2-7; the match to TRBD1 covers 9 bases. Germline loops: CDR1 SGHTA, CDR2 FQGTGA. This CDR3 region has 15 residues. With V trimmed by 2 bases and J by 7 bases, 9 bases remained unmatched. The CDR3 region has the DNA TGTGCCAGCAGCTTACTCGGGACAGGGCGCAGGGAGCAGTACTTC. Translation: CASSLLGTGRREQYF.

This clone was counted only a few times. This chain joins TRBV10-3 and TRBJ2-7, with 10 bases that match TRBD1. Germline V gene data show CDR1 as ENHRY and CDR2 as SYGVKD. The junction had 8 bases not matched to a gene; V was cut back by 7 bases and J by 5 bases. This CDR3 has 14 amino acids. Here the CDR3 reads CAIKLGQGNHEQYF. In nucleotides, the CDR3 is TGTGCCATCAAATTGGGACAGGGGAACCACGAGCAGTACTTC.

The CDR3 DNA reads as TGTGCCAGCAGTTATTTAGCGGTGAACAACAATGAGCAGTTCTTC. Translated, it gives CASSYLAVNNNEQFF. V and J are TRBV6-5 and TRBJ2-1, with a possible D match to TRBD2 (6 bases). CDR1 is MNHEY, CDR2 SVGAGI, per germline. This CDR3 contains 15 residues. V lost 3 bases to trimming and J lost 5 bases, with 14 bases between them.

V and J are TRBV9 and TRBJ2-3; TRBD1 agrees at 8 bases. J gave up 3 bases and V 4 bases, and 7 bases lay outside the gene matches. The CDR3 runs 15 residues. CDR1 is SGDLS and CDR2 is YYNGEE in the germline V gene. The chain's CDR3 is CASSYGQGGTDTQYF. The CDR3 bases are TGTGCCAGCAGCTACGGACAGGGAGGTACAGATACGCAGTATTTT.

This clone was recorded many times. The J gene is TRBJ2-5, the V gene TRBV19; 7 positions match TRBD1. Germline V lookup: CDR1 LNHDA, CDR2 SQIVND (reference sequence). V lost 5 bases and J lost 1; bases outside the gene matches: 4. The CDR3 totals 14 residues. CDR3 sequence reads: CASSPRQGQETQYF. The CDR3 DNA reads TGTGCCAGTAGTCCCCGACAGGGCCAAGAGACCCAGTACTTC.

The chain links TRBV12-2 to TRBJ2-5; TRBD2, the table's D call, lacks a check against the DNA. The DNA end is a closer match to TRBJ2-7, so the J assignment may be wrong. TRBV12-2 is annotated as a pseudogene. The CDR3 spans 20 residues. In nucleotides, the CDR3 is TGTGCAAGTCGCTTAGCGGACGATGGGACTAGCGGGAGTTGGTCCTACGAGCAGTACTTC. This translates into CASRLADDGTSGSWSYEQYF.

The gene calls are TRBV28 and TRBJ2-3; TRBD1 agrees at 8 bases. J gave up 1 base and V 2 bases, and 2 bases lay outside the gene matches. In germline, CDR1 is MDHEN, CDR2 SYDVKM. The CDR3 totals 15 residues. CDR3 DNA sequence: TGTGCCAGCAGTTTAGGGGACAGGCGCACAGATACGCAGTATTTT. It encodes CASSLGDRRTDTQYF.

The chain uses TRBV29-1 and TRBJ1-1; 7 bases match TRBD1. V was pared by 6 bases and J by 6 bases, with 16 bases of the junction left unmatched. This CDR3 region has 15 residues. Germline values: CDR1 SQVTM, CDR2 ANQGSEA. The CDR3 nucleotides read TGCAGCGTGGGGGGACAGCTGGGTTCAAAGGCTGAAGCTTTCTTT. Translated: CSVGGQLGSKAEAFF.

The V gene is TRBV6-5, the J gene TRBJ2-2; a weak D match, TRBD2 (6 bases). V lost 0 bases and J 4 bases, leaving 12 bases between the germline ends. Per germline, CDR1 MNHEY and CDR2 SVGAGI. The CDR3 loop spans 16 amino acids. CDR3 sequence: CASSYSVGGLTGELFF. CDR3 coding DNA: TGTGCCAGCAGTTACTCGGTGGGAGGCCTCACCGGGGAGCTGTTTTTT.

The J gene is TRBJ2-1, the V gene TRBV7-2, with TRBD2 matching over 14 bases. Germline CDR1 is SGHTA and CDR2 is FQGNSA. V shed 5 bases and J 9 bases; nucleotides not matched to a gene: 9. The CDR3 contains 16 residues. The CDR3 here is CASSKQSGLAGGEQFF. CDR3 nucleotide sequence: TGTGCCAGCAGCAAGCAGTCCGGACTAGCGGGGGGTGAGCAGTTCTTC.

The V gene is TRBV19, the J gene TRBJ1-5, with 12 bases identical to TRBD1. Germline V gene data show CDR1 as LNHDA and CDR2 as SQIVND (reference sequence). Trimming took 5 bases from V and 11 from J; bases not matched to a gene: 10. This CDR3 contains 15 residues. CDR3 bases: TGTGCCAGTAGTTGGGGACAGGGGGCTTATGATACCCAGCATTTT. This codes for CASSWGQGAYDTQHF.

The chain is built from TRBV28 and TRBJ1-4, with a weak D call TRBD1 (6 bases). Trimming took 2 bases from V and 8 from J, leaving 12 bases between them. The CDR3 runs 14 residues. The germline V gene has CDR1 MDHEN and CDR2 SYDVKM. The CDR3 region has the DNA TGTGCCAGCAGTTTACAGGGGCTCGGAGAAAAACTGTTTTTT. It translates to CASSLQGLGEKLFF.

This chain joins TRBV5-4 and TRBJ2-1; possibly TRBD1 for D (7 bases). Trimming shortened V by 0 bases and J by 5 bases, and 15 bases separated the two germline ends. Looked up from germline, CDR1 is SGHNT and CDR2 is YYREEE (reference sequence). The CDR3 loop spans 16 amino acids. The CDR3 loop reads CASSLGSRGVDNEQFF. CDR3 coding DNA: TGTGCCAGCAGCTTGGGGAGCAGGGGGGTGGACAATGAGCAGTTCTTC.